Included here is one T cell receptor (beta chain) sequence, with context. The data originate from a study of blood T cell repertoires in COVID-19. Study background: COVID-19 samples from acute and convalescent phases originated in the United States, Italy and Spain. T cells, B-cell-depleted T cells, or PBMCs provided the cDNA or gDNA that served as material.

Profiling relied on immunoSEQ multiplex PCR, and the TCRdb table lists in-frame clones only, not all of them. This sample has under 95,000 clones, with approximately 83% found just once. The sample comprised peripheral blood. This TCR was recovered from a woman in her sixties or seventies with acute or convalescent COVID-19.

Written as DNA, the CDR3 is TGTGCCAGCAGTGAAGACGGAGTTCTGAACACTGAAGCTTTCTTT. Protein product: CASSEDGVLNTEAFF. The chain recombines TRBV6-1 with TRBJ1-1; no definite D call. Per the germline V gene, CDR1 is MNHNS and CDR2 is SASEGT. V lost 1 base and J lost 0, with 9 bases in between. This CDR3 region has 15 residues.